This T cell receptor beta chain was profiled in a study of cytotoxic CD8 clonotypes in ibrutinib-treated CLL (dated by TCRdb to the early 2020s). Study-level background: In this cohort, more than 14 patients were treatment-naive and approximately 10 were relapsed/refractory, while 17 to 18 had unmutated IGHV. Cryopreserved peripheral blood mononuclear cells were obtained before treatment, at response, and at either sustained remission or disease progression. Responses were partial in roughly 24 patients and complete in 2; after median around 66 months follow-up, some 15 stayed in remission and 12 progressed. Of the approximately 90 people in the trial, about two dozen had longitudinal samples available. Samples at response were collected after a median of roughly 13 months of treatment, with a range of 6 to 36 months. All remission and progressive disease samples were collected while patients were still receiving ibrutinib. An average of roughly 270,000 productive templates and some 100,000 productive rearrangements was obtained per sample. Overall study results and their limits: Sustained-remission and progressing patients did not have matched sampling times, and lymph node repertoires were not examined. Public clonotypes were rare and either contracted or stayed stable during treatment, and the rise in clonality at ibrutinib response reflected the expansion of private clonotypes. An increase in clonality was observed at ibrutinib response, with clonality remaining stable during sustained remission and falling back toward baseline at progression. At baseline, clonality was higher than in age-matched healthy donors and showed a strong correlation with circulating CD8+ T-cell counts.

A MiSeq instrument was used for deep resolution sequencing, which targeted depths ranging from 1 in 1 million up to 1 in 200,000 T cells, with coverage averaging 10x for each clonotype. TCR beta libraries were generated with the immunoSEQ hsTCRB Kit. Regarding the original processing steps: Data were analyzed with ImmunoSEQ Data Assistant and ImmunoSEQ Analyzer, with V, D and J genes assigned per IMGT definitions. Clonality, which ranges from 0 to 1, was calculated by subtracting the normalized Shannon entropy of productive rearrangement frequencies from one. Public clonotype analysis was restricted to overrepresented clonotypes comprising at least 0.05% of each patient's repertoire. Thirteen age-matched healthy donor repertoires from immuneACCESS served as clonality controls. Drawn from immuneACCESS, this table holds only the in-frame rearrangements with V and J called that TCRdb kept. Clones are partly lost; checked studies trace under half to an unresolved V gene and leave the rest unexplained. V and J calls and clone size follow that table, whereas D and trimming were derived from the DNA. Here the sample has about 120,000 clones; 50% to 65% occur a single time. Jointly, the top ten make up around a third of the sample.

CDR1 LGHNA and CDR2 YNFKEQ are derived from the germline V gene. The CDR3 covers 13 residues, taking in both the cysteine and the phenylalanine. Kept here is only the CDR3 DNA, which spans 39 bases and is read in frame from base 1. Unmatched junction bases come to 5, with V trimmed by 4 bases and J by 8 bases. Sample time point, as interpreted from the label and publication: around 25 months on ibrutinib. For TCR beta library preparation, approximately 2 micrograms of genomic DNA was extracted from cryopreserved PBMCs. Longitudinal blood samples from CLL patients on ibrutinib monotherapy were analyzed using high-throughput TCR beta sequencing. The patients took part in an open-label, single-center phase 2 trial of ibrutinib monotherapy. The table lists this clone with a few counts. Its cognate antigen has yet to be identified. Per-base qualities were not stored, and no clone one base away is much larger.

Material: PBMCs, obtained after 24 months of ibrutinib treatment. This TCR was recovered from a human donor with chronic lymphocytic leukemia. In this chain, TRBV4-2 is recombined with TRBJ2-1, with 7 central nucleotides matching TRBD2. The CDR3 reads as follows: CASSPRAGDEQFF. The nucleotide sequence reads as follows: TGTGCCAGCAGCCCGAGGGCGGGGGATGAGCAGTTCTTC.